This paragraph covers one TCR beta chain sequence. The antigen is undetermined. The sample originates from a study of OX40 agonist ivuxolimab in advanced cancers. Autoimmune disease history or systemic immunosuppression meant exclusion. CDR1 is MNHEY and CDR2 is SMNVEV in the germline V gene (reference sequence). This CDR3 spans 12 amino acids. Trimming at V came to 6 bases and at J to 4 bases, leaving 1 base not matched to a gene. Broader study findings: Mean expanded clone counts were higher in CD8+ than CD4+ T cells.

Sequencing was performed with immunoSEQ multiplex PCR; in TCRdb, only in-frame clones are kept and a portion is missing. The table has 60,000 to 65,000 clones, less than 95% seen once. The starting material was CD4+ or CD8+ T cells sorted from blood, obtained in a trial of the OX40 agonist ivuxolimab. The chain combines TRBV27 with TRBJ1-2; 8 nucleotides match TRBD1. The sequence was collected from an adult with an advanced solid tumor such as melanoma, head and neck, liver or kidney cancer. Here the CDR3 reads CASRTGVYGYTF. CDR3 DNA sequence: TGTGCCAGCAGGACAGGGGTCTATGGCTACACCTTC.